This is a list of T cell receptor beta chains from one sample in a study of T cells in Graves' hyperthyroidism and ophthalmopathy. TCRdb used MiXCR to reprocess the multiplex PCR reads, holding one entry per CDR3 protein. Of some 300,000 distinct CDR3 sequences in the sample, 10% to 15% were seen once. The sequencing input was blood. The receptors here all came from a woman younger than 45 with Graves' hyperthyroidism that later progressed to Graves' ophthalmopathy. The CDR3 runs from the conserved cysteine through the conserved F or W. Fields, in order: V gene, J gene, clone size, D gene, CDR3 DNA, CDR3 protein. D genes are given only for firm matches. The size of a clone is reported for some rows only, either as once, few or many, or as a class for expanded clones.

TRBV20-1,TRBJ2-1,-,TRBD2,TGCAGTGCTAGACCTCCTAGCGGGGAGCATGAGCAGTTCTTC,CSARPPSGEHEQFF
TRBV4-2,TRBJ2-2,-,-,TGTGCCAGCAGCCAAGACGGGGGGCCCGGGGAGCTGTTTTTT,CASSQDGGPGELFF
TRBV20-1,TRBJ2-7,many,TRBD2,TGCAGTGCTAGGGGGCGGGGGGTCTACGAGCAGTACTTC,CSARGRGVYEQYF
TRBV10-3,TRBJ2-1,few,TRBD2,TGTGCTTACTGGGCGGGGGGCGGTGAGCAGTTCTTC,CAYWAGGGEQFF
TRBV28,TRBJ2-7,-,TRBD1,TGTGCCAGCAGTACGCCGGGACAGGGTAACGAGCAGTACTTC,CASSTPGQGNEQYF
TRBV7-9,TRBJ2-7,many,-,TGTGCCAGCAGCTTCGACGAGTACGAGCAGTACTTC,CASSFDEYEQYF
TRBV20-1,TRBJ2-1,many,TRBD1,TGCAGTGCCCCTCCCGACAGGGGCAATGAGCAGTTCTTC,CSAPPDRGNEQFF
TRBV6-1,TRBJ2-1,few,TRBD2,TGTGCCAGCAGTGCGGCCCCGGGACTAGCGCACCGCAATGAGCAGTTCTTC,CASSAAPGLAHRNEQFF
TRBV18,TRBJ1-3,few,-,TGTGCCAGCTCACCGAGGACAGAGCTACACTCTGGAAACACCATATATTTT,CASSPRTELHSGNTIYF
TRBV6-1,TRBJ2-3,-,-,TGTGCCAGCAGTTCCCCGGTGGTAGACCGACTGCAGTATTTT,CASSSPVVDRLQYF
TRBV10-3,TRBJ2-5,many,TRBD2,TGTGCCATCAGTGAGAGTAGGACTAGCGGGAGTAGAAAAGAGACCCAGTACTTC,CAISESRTSGSRKETQYF
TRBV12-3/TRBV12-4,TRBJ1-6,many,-,TGTGCCAGCAGTTTAACGGGACGTACGGGTAATTCACCCCTCCACTTT,CASSLTGRTGNSPLHF
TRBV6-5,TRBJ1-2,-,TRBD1,TGTGCCAGCAGTTACCTGGGACAGGGGAGAGAAGGCTACACCTTC,CASSYLGQGREGYTF
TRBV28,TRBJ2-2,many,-,TGTGCCAGCAAGTCCTCCCTGGGGGAGCTGTTTTTT,CASKSSLGELFF
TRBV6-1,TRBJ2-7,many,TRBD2,TGTGCCAGCAGTGCATATTTTAGCGGGAACTACGAGCAGTACTTC,CASSAYFSGNYEQYF
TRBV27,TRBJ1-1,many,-,TGTGCCAGCAGTTTGATGGGGTGGAACACTGAAGCTTTCTTT,CASSLMGWNTEAFF
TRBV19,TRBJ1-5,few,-,TGTGCCAGTAGTTGGGGCCCACAGGGTGGGCAGCCCCAGCATTTT,CASSWGPQGGQPQHF
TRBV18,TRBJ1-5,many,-,TGTGCCAGAGGGGCAGAACAGCCCCAGCATTTT,CARGAEQPQHF
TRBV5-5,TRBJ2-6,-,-,TGTGCCAGCTGCGGGGACCGGGATCTAATATCTGGGGCCAACGTCCTGACTTTC,CASCGDRDLISGANVLTF
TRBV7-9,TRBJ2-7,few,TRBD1,TGTGCCAGCAGCTTAGCGGGGTGGACAGGGTCCTACGAGCAGTACTTC,CASSLAGWTGSYEQYF
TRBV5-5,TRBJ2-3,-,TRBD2,TGTGCCAGCAGCTTGGGTCCCAGACTAGCGGAGAAGGCAGATACGCAGTATTTT,CASSLGPRLAEKADTQYF
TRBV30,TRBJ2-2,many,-,TGTGCCTGGAATCGGGGACAGAACACCGGGGAGCTGTTTTTT,CAWNRGQNTGELFF
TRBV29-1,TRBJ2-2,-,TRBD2,TGCAGCGTGCTGGGACTAGCGGGAGGGAACACCGGGGAGCTGTTTTTT,CSVLGLAGGNTGELFF
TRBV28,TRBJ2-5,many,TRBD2,TGTGCCAGCAGTTTTCGCCCGGTGCTAGCGGGAAGCGAGACCCAGTACTTC,CASSFRPVLAGSETQYF
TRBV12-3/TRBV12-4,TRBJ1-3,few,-,TGTGCCAGCAGCCTTCAAGGGCGAGGAAACACCATATATTTT,CASSLQGRGNTIYF
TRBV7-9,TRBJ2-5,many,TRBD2,TGTGCCAGCAGTAGACTAGCGGGAGGACAAGAGACCCAGTACTTC,CASSRLAGGQETQYF
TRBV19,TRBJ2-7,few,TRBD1,TGTGCCAGTACTCCGGGACAGGGGGCCAGCGAGCAGTACTTC,CASTPGQGASEQYF
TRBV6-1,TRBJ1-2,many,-,TGTGCCAGCAGAAACAGGGACCAGGCTATGGGCTATGGCTACACCTTC,CASRNRDQAMGYGYTF
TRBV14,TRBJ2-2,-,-,TGTGCCAGCAGCAAAAGTCACACCGGGGAGCTGTTTTTT,CASSKSHTGELFF
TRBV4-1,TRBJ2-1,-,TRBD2,TGCGCCAGCAGCCATCAATGGCGAGCGGGAGGACTTGAGCAGTTCTTC,CASSHQWRAGGLEQFF
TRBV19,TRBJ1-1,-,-,TGTGCCGACAGACCAACAAGGCACGAAGCTTTCTTT,CADRPTRHEAFF
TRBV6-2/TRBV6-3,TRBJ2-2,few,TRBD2,TGTGCCAGCAGCCTCGGGGGACTAGCGGAGGTCGGGGGATGGACCGGGGAGCTGTTTTTT,CASSLGGLAEVGGWTGELFF
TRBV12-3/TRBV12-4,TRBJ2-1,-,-,TGTGCCAGCAGTTTAGTTCGGAGAGGGGTCTACAATGAGCAGTTCTTC,CASSLVRRGVYNEQFF
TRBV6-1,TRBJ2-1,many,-,TGTGCCAGCAGTTCCAACCCCCTCCCGGCGTATGACAATGAGCAGTTCTTC,CASSSNPLPAYDNEQFF
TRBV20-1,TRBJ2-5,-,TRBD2,TGCAGTGCTGCTAGCGGGGTACTACAAGAGACCCAGTACTTC,CSAASGVLQETQYF
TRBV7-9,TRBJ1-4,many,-,TGTGCCAGCAGCTTCTCCCTAACAGGGATTAATGAAAAACTGTTTTTT,CASSFSLTGINEKLFF
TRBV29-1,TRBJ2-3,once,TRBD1,TGCAGCGTTGAGAGGGACAGGGCTAACACAGATACGCAGTATTTT,CSVERDRANTDTQYF
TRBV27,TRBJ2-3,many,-,TGTGCCAGCAGTTTACTTGGCGGGCCGCACGGTACGCAGTATTTT,CASSLLGGPHGTQYF
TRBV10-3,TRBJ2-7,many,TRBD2,TGTGCCATCAGTGAGTCGTTAATAGCGGGGGCCTACGAGCAGTACTTC,CAISESLIAGAYEQYF
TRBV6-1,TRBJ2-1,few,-,TGTGCCAGCAGCGGCGGCAGCTCCTACAATGAGCAGTTCTTC,CASSGGSSYNEQFF
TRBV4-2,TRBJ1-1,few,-,TGTGCCAGCAGCCAAGAGGCAGGGTTGGACACTGAAGCTTTCTTT,CASSQEAGLDTEAFF